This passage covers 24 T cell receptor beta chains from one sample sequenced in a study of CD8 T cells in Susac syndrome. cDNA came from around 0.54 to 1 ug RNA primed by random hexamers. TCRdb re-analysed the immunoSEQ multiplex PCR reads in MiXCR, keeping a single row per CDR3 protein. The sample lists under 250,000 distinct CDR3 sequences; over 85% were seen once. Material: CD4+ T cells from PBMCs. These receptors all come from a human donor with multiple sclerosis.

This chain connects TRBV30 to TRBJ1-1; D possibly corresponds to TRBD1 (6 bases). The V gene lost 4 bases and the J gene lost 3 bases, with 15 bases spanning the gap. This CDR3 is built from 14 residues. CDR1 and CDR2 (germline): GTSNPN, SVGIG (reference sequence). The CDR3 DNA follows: TGTGCCTGGAACGGAGGACAGTGGGACACTGAAGCTTTCTTT. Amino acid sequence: CAWNGGQWDTEAFF.

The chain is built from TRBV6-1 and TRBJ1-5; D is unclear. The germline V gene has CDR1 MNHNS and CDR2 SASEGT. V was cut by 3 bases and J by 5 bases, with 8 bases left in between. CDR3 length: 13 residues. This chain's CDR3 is CASSEFEDQPQHF. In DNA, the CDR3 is TGTGCCAGCAGTGAGTTTGAGGATCAGCCCCAGCATTTT.

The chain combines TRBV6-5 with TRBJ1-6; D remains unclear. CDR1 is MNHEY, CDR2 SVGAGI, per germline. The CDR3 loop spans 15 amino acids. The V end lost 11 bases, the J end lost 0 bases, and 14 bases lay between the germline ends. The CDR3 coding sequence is TGTGCCTCCACACCCTACAGCTCCTATAATTCACCCCTCCACTTT. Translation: CASTPYSSYNSPLHF.

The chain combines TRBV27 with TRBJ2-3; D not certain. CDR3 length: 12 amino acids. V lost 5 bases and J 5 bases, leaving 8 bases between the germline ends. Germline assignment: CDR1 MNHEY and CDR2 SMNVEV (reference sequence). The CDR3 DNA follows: TGTGCCAGCAGTGCGTGGAGAGATACGCAGTATTTT. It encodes CASSAWRDTQYF.

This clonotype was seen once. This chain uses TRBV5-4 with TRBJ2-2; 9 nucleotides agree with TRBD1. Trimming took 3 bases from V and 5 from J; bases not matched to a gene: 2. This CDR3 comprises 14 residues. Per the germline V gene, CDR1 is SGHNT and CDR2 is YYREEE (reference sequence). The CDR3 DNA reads TGTGCCAGCAGCTGGGACAGGGAAACCGGGGAGCTGTTTTTT. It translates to CASSWDRETGELFF.

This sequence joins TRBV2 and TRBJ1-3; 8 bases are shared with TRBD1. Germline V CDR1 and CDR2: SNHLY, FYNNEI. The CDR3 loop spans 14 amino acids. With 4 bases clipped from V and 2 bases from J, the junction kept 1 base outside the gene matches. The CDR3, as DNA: TGTGCCAGCAGTGGCAGGGGGCCTGGAAACACCATATATTTT. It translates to CASSGRGPGNTIYF.

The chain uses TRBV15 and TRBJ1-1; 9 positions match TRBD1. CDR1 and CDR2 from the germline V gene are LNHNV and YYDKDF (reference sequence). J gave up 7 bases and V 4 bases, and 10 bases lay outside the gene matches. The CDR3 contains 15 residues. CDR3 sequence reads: CATSTRQGVMGEAFF. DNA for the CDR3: TGTGCCACCAGCACCAGACAGGGGGTGATGGGTGAAGCTTTCTTT.

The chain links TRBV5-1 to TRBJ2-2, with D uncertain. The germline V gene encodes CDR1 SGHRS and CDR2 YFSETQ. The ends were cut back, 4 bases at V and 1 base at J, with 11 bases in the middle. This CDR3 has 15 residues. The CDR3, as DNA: TGCGCCAGCAGCCCCCCCTGGGAGAACACCGGGGAGCTGTTTTTT. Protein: CASSPPWENTGELFF.

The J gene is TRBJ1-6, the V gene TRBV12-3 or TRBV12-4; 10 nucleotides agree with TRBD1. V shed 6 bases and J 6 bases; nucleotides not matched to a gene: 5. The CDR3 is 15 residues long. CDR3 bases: TGTGCCAGCAGGGGGGGACAGGGGTTTAATTCACCCCTCCACTTT. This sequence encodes CASRGGQGFNSPLHF.

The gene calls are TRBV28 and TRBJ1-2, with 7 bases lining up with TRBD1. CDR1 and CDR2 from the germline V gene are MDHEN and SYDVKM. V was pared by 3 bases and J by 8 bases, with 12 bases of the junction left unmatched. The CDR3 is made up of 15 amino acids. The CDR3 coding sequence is TGTGCCAGCAGTTTCGGCGACAGGGCCAGTCTAGGCTACACCTTC. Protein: CASSFGDRASLGYTF.

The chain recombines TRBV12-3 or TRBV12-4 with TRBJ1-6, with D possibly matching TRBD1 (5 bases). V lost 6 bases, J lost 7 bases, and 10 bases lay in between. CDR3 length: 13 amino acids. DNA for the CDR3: TGTGCCAGCAGCATCGCAGGGAATTCACCCCTCCACTTT. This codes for CASSIAGNSPLHF.

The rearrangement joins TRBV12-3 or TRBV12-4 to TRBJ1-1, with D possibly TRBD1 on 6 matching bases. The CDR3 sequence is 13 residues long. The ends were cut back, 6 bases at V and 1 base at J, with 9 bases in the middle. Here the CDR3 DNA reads TGTGCCAGCAGCACGGACAGGAACACTGAAGCTTTCTTT. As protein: CASSTDRNTEAFF.

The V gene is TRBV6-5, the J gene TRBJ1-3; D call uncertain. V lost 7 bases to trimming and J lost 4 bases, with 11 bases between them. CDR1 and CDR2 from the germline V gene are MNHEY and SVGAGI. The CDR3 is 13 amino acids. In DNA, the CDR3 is TGTGCCAGCACCCTCGCCGTAGGAAACACCATATATTTT. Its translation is CASTLAVGNTIYF.

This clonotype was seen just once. CDR3 amino acids: CSARDYGDHQPQHF. Written as DNA, the CDR3 is TGCAGTGCTAGAGATTACGGGGATCATCAGCCCCAGCATTTT. The rearrangement joins TRBV20-1 to TRBJ1-5, with D hard to call. V was clipped by 0 bases and J by 5 bases, with 11 bases between them. The CDR3 extends over 14 amino acids. Germline V lookup: CDR1 DFQATT, CDR2 SNEGSKA (reference sequence).

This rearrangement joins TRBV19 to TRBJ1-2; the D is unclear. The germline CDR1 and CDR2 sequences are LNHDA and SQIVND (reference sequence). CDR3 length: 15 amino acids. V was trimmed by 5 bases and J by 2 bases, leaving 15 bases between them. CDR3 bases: TGTGCCAGTAGTGGTTTCGGTTCCGGGAACTATGGCTACACCTTC. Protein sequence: CASSGFGSGNYGYTF.

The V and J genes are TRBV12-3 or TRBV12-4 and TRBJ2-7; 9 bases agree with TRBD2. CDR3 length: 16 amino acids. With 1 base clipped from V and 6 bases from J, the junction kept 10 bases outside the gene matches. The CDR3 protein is CASSLGAVGGGAEQYF. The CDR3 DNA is TGTGCCAGCAGTTTAGGGGCCGTGGGCGGGGGGGCCGAGCAGTACTTC.

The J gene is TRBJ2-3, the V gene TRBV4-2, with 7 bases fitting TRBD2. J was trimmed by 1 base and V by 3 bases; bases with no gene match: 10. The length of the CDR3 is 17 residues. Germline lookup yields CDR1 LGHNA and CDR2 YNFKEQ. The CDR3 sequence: CASSQLSSGGGTDTQYF. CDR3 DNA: TGTGCCAGCAGCCAGCTCTCATCGGGGGGTGGCACAGATACGCAGTATTTT.

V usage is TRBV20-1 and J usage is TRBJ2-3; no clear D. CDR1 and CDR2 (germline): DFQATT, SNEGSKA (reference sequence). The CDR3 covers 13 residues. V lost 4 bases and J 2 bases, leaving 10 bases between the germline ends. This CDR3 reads CSAIGHATDTQYF. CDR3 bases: TGCAGTGCTATCGGCCATGCCACAGATACGCAGTATTTT.

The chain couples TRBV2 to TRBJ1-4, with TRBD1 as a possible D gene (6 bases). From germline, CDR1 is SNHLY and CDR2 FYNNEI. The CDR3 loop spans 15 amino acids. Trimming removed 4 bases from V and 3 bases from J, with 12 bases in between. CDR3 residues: CASSAVGTPNEKLFF. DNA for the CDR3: TGTGCCAGCAGTGCAGTGGGGACACCTAATGAAAAACTGTTTTTT. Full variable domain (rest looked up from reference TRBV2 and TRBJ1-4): EPEVTQTPSHQVTQMGQEVILRCVPISNHLYFYWYRQILGQKVEFLVSFYNNEISEKSEIFDDQFSVERPDGSNFTLKIRSTKLEDSAMYFCASSAVGTPNEKLFFGSGTQLSVL.

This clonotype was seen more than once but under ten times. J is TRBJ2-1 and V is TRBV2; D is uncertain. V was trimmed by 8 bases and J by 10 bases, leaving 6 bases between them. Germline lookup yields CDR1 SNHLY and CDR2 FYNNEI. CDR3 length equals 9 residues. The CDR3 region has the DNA TGTGCCAGCGGCTCGGAGCAGTTCTTC. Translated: CASGSEQFF. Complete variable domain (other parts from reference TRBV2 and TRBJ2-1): EPEVTQTPSHQVTQMGQEVILRCVPISNHLYFYWYRQILGQKVEFLVSFYNNEISEKSEIFDDQFSVERPDGSNFTLKIRSTKLEDSAMYFCASGSEQFFGPGTRLTVL.

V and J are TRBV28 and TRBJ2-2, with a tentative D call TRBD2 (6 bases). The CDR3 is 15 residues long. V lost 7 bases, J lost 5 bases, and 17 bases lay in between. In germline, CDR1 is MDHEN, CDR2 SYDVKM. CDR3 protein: CASTLTGVQTGELFF. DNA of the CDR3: TGTGCCAGCACCCTTACGGGGGTTCAAACCGGGGAGCTGTTTTTT.

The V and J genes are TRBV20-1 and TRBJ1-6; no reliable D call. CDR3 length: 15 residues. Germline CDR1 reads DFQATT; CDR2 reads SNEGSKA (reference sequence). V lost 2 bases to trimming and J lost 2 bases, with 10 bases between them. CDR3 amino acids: CSARPSGTYNSPLHF. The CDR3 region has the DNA TGCAGTGCTAGACCCTCGGGCACCTATAATTCACCCCTCCACTTT.

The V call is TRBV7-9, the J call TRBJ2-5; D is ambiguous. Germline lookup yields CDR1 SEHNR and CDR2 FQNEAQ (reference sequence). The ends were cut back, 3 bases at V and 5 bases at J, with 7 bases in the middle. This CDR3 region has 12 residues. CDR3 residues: CASSLTAETQYF. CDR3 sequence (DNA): TGTGCCAGCAGCTTGACGGCGGAGACCCAGTACTTC.

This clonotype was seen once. CDR3 nucleotides: TGTGCCTGGAGTGAGCGAACTGAGCAGTTCTTC. As protein: CAWSERTEQFF. The chain employs TRBV30 and TRBJ2-1, with D uncertain. CDR3 length: 11 residues. V lost 1 base to trimming and J lost 9 bases, with 7 bases between them. Germline CDR1 and CDR2: GTSNPN and SVGIG (reference sequence).